This T cell receptor beta chain was recovered during a study of blood T cell repertoires in COVID-19. Study-level information: From the United States, Italy and Spain came samples of acute and convalescent COVID-19. T cells, B-cell-depleted T cells, or PBMCs provided the cDNA or gDNA that served as material.

Original handling: Estimated nucleated cell counts came from reference gene primer amplification. The repertoire was sequenced with immunoSEQ multiplex PCR; TCRdb's copy has only in-frame clones and lacks some. The DNA gave D and trimming, while V, J and clone size come from that table. The repertoire holds roughly 120,000 clones, with roughly nine tenths as singletons. V was cut by 4 bases and J by 6 bases, with 15 bases left in between. Germline CDR1 and CDR2: SGHRS and YFSETQ. This CDR3 is 14 amino acids long. Input material: peripheral blood. This chain joins TRBV5-1 and TRBJ2-3; TRBD1 might be the D (6 bases). The TCR sequence derives from a man between 70 and 80 years old with active or convalescent COVID-19. The CDR3 DNA reads TGCGCCAGCAGCACCCCGGACAGAGGCGATACGCAGTATTTT. It codes for CASSTPDRGDTQYF. Full variable domain (rest looked up from reference TRBV5-1 and TRBJ2-3): KAGVTQTPRYLIKTRGQQVTLSCSPISGHRSVSWYQQTPGQGLQFLFEYFSETQRNKGNFPGRFSGRQFSNSRSEMNVSTLELGDSALYLCASSTPDRGDTQYFGPGTRLTVL.